The 10 T cell receptor beta chains below come from one sample, sequenced in a study of control samples from healthy donors and cancer patients. Some clones are missing from TCRdb's copy, which holds only in-frame ones; the method was immunoSEQ multiplex PCR. The table records 75,000 to 95,000 clones, less than 90% of them present only once. The sequenced sample consisted of PBMCs. These receptors all come from a woman aged 45-60 years with colorectal cancer.

The J gene is TRBJ2-2, the V gene TRBV11-1; 7 positions agree with TRBD1. With V trimmed by 5 bases and J by 1 base, 4 bases remained unmatched. The CDR3 runs 15 residues. Germline CDR1 and CDR2: SGHAT and FQDESV (reference sequence). CDR3 amino acids: CASSLTGMNTGELFF. In DNA, the CDR3 is TGTGCCAGCAGCCTGACAGGGATGAACACCGGGGAGCTGTTTTTT.

The V call is TRBV7-9, the J call TRBJ1-1, with TRBD1 matching 7 bases. The CDR3 covers 15 residues. Germline CDR1 is SEHNR and CDR2 is FQNEAQ (reference sequence). Trimming removed 4 bases from V and 0 bases from J; junction bases left unmatched: 5. Here the CDR3 DNA reads TGTGCCAGCAGCTCCCAGACAGGGATGAACACTGAAGCTTTCTTT. Protein sequence: CASSSQTGMNTEAFF.

This clone was observed a handful of times. V gene TRBV4-2 combines with J gene TRBJ2-2; D unclear. With 0 bases removed from V and 3 bases from J, the gap between germline ends came to 14 bases. The CDR3 covers 17 residues. Germline loops: CDR1 LGHNA, CDR2 YNFKEQ. The CDR3 loop reads CASSQDHYGRHTGELFF. CDR3 coding DNA: TGTGCCAGCAGCCAAGATCACTATGGTAGACACACCGGGGAGCTGTTTTTT.

The chain is built from TRBV7-2 and TRBJ2-2, with D perhaps matching TRBD2 (6 bases). This CDR3 has 15 residues. With 1 base removed from V and 5 bases from J, the gap between germline ends came to 11 bases. Germline loops: CDR1 SGHTA, CDR2 FQGNSA. In DNA, the CDR3 is TGTGCCAGCAGCTTAGACTCGACTAGGACCGGGGAGCTGTTTTTT. It is translated as CASSLDSTRTGELFF.

This sequence joins TRBV30 and TRBJ2-5; unclear D gene. Germline-derived CDR1 and CDR2 are GTSNPN and SVGIG (reference sequence). This CDR3 comprises 12 residues. Trimming removed 4 bases from V and 4 bases from J, with 10 bases in between. The CDR3 spells CAWKGSGETQYF. In nucleotides, the CDR3 is TGTGCCTGGAAAGGGTCAGGAGAGACCCAGTACTTC.

This clone was observed once. The rearrangement links TRBV4-3 to TRBJ1-5, with unresolved D. This CDR3 has 13 amino acids. The V end was cut by 3 bases, the J end by 4 bases, with 7 bases between. Germline CDR1 reads LGHNA; CDR2 reads YSLEER. This CDR3 is CASSQRLNQPQHF. CDR3 nucleotide sequence: TGCGCCAGCAGCCAGAGGCTGAATCAGCCCCAGCATTTT.

The V call is TRBV19, the J call TRBJ1-5; D is unclear. V lost 6 bases, J lost 5 bases, and 11 bases lay in between. The CDR3 has 13 residues. Germline lookup yields CDR1 LNHDA and CDR2 SQIVND (reference sequence). CDR3 protein: CASRPLVDQPQHF. CDR3 nucleotides: TGTGCCAGTAGACCCTTGGTGGATCAGCCCCAGCATTTT. Full variable domain (remainder filled in from reference TRBV19 and TRBJ1-5): DGGITQSPKYLFRKEGQNVTLSCEQNLNHDAMYWYRQDPGQGLRLIYYSQIVNDFQKGDIAEGYSVSREKKESFPLTVTSAQKNPTAFYLCASRPLVDQPQHFGDGTRLSIL.

This rearrangement joins TRBV4-3 to TRBJ2-6; TRBD1 agrees at 7 bases. This CDR3 contains 17 residues. Trimming cost V 3 bases and J 0 bases; bases outside gene matches: 5. Germline V gene sequence: CDR1 LGHNA, CDR2 YSLEER. This CDR3 reads CASSQGDRNSGANVLTF. The DNA for the CDR3 is TGCGCCAGCAGCCAGGGGGACAGAAACTCTGGGGCCAACGTCCTGACTTTC.

This clone was seen a single time. The chain employs TRBV12-5 and TRBJ2-3, with 14 bases matching TRBD2. With 3 bases clipped from V and 1 base from J, the junction kept 6 bases outside the gene matches. Germline lookup yields CDR1 LGHNT and CDR2 FRNRAP. This CDR3 region has 18 residues. The CDR3 reads CASGFSGGLAGGTDTQYF. CDR3 DNA: TGTGCTAGTGGTTTTTCTGGGGGACTAGCGGGAGGCACAGATACGCAGTATTTT.

The chain has TRBV10-3 and TRBJ2-3; unclear D gene. The germline CDR1 and CDR2 sequences are ENHRY and SYGVKD. Trimming pared 2 bases from V and 2 bases from J, leaving 5 bases between. This CDR3 region has 13 residues. CDR3 coding DNA: TGTGCCATCAGTGAGGGCCTCACAGATACGCAGTATTTT. The encoded protein is CAISEGLTDTQYF.